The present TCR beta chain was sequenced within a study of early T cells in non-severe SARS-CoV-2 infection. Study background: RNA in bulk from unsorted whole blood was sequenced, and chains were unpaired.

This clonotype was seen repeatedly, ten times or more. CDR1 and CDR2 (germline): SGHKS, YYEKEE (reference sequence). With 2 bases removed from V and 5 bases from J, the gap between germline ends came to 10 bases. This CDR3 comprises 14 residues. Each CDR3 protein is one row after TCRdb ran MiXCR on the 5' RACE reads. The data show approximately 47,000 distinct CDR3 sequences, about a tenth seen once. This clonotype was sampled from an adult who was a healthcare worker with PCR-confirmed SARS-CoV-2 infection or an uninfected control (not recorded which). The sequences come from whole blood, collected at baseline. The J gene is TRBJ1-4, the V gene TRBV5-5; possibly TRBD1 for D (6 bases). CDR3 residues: CASSFGQFNEKLFF. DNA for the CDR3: TGTGCCAGCAGCTTCGGACAGTTCAATGAAAAACTGTTTTTT.